Listed below are T cell receptor beta chains from one sample, sequenced in a study of T cell responses to AZD1222 COVID-19 vaccine. Profiled with immunoSEQ multiplex PCR; TCRdb holds only in-frame clones, not every one. Altogether fewer than 150,000 clones are present, 85% to 95% being singletons, with the ten largest covering roughly 9.9%. Sequencing used peripheral blood, obtained 28 days after the second AZD1222 dose. These receptors originate from an adult who received the AZD1222 COVID-19 vaccine. Each CDR3 is given with its conserved first and last residue. The D gene is left open where the match is weak. Rows may omit the clone size; those that give it use once, few, many or a size class.

>TRBJ2-5|TRBV28|TRBD1|once
TGTGCCAGCAGCTCAGGGGGCGAAGGGGAGACCCAGTACTTC
CASSSGGEGETQYF
>TRBJ2-3|TRBV2|TRBD2|once
TGTGCCAGTGGGACTAGCGGGAGAGCAGATACGCAGTATTTT
CASGTSGRADTQYF
>TRBJ2-2|TRBV2|.|.
TGTGCCAGCAGTGATCCGGGACTTCCGAACACCGGGGAGCTGTTTTTT
CASSDPGLPNTGELFF
>TRBJ1-3|TRBV6-5|.|.
TGTGCCAGCAGTTCGACGGTCAGCTCTGGAAACACCATATATTTT
CASSSTVSSGNTIYF
>TRBJ2-7|TRBV4-2|.|.
TGTGCCAGCAGCCAAGAACGTCAGGGTAGTTACGAGCAGTACTTC
CASSQERQGSYEQYF
>TRBJ2-2|TRBV6-5|.|few
TGTGCCAGCAGCTACTCGACCGGGGAGCTGTTTTTT
CASSYSTGELFF
>TRBJ2-3|TRBV7-8|.|few
TGTGCCAGCAGCCGAATGACTAGCACAGATACGCAGTATTTT
CASSRMTSTDTQYF
>TRBJ1-5|TRBV19|.|.
TGTGCCAGTAGTATCCCACAGGGCCGGCAGCCCCAGCATTTT
CASSIPQGRQPQHF
>TRBJ1-1|TRBV4-3|.|few
TGCGCCAGCAGCCTTGCAAGGAACACTGAAGCTTTCTTT
CASSLARNTEAFF
>TRBJ1-1|TRBV28|.|.
TGTGCCAGCAGTTTAGGCCTTACAGGGTACGATGAAGCTTTCTTT
CASSLGLTGYDEAFF
>TRBJ1-4|TRBV19|.|.
TGTGCCAGTAGCTACAGCGCAACTAATGAAAAACTGTTTTTT
CASSYSATNEKLFF
>TRBJ2-7|TRBV7-8|TRBD2|once
TGTGCCAGCAGCTCCCTTACTAGCGGGAGGGCCTACGAGCAGTACTTC
CASSSLTSGRAYEQYF
>TRBJ1-1|TRBV6-1|.|.
TGTGCCAGCAGTGAAGGCTCTCTTGAAGCTTTCTTT
CASSEGSLEAFF
>TRBJ1-4|TRBV5-1|.|.
TGCGCCAGCAGCTCCGGAGGTAGCTTGGGACGGGAAAAACTGTTTTTT
CASSSGGSLGREKLFF
>TRBJ1-6|TRBV6-1|.|.
TGTGCCAGCAGTGAAGACAGGGAAGGGTCACCCCTCCACTTT
CASSEDREGSPLHF
>TRBJ1-2|TRBV12-3/TRBV12-4|.|.
TGTGCCAGCAGTTTCGGACTCCTTGGCTACACCTTC
CASSFGLLGYTF
>TRBJ1-5|TRBV30|TRBD1|.
TGTGCCTGGAGTTTGACAGGGGGAAATCAGCCCCAGCATTTT
CAWSLTGGNQPQHF
>TRBJ2-2|TRBV24-1|.|once
TGTGCCACCAGTGAGATAACCGGGGAGCTGTTTTTT
CATSEITGELFF
>TRBJ1-2|TRBV2|.|.
TGTGCCAGCAGTGATTTGGAGGTTGGGATAATTGGCTACACCTTC
CASSDLEVGIIGYTF
>TRBJ1-3|TRBV6-2/TRBV6-3|TRBD1|.
TGTGCCAGCAGTCCACATCAGGACAGGGGGCGCGGAAACACCATATATTTT
CASSPHQDRGRGNTIYF
>TRBJ2-4|TRBV3-1/TRBV3-2|.|once
TGTGCCAGCAGCTTCGGGCGGAACATTCAGTACTTC
CASSFGRNIQYF
>TRBJ2-1|TRBV3-1/TRBV3-2|TRBD2|.
TGTGCCAGCAGCATGGAGCGGGAGAGGTTCAACAATGAGCAGTTCTTC
CASSMERERFNNEQFF
>TRBJ1-2|TRBV5-6|.|once
TGTGCCAGCAGCTTGGGAGGGAGAAACTATGGCTACACCTTC
CASSLGGRNYGYTF
>TRBJ1-2|TRBV5-6|.|.
TGTGCCAGCAGCTTGGACGAGGATTGGAACTATGGCTACACCTTC
CASSLDEDWNYGYTF
>TRBJ1-6|TRBV6-4|TRBD1|.
TGTGCCAGCAGTGACTCACCGGGACAGGGGAATTCACCCCTCCACTTT
CASSDSPGQGNSPLHF
>TRBJ1-2|TRBV27|.|once
TGTGCCAGCAGTCCGGACGGGGGGCGGGGGATATATGGCTACACCTTC
CASSPDGGRGIYGYTF
>TRBJ1-1|TRBV7-2|TRBD1|.
TGTGCCAGCAGCCCGAGTCCCGGGACAGGGGAAGCTTTCTTT
CASSPSPGTGEAFF
>TRBJ2-5|TRBV11-2|TRBD2|.
TGTGCCAGCACCCAAAGAGGCCTAGCGGGAGGCCCAGAGACCCAGTACTTC
CASTQRGLAGGPETQYF
>TRBJ2-5|TRBV6-2/TRBV6-3|.|once
TGTGCCAGCAGCCCAGAGGGGAAGGAGACCCAGTACTTC
CASSPEGKETQYF
>TRBJ1-3|TRBV10-2|.|.
TGCGCCAGCAATCCCGGATACTACTCTGGAAACACCATATATTTT
CASNPGYYSGNTIYF
>TRBJ2-1|TRBV19|TRBD1|.
TGTGCCAGTAGTATGACAGGGGAGTGGGAGTGGGTCTACAATGAGCAGTTCTTC
CASSMTGEWEWVYNEQFF
>TRBJ2-7|TRBV2|TRBD2|.
TGTGCCAGCAGCGGGACTAGCGGGAGTAGATACGAGCAGTACTTC
CASSGTSGSRYEQYF
>TRBJ1-2|TRBV11-2|.|.
TGTGCCAGCAGCACCTCCCAGGGGACTAACTATGGCTACACCTTC
CASSTSQGTNYGYTF
>TRBJ2-7|TRBV2|TRBD2|.
TGTGCCAGCAGCAGCGGGAGCTACACTACCTACGAGCAGTACTTC
CASSSGSYTTYEQYF
>TRBJ1-5|TRBV7-2|.|.
TGTGCCAGCAGCCCAATGACGGAAAAGGAGCCCCAGCATTTT
CASSPMTEKEPQHF
>TRBJ1-2|TRBV18|.|.
TGTGCCAGCTCACCACCCGGGAGGGGGACCAACTATGGCTACACCTTC
CASSPPGRGTNYGYTF
>TRBJ2-1|TRBV6-2/TRBV6-3|.|.
TGTGCCAGCAGCCTCGGATTTTACAATGAGCAGTTCTTC
CASSLGFYNEQFF
>TRBJ2-1|TRBV19|TRBD2|.
TGTGCCAGTAGTACCCCACGGACTAGCGGGGGGGCTAATGAGCAGTTCTTC
CASSTPRTSGGANEQFF
>TRBJ2-1|TRBV9|.|.
TGTGCCAGCAGCGTAAGGCGGGTACCTGCCGATGAGCAGTTCTTC
CASSVRRVPADEQFF
>TRBJ1-5|TRBV30|.|.
TGTGCCTGGAGTACTGGACGGGCGAACGGGCCCCAGCATTTT
CAWSTGRANGPQHF
>TRBJ2-1|TRBV28|TRBD1|.
TGTGCCAGGGCGACAGGGTTCAATGAGCAGTTCTTC
CARATGFNEQFF
>TRBJ1-2|TRBV18|.|few
TGTGCCAGCTCACCACTTGACAGACCGAACTATGGCTACACCTTC
CASSPLDRPNYGYTF
>TRBJ1-3|TRBV5-5|.|.
TGTGCCAGCAGCTTGGAGGGTTCAACGAACACCATATATTTT
CASSLEGSTNTIYF
>TRBJ1-1|TRBV6-6|.|.
TGTGCCAGCAGTTACTCGACAGTACCCTACACTGAAGCTTTCTTT
CASSYSTVPYTEAFF
>TRBJ2-5|TRBV11-2|.|.
TGTGCCAGCAGCGTACCGTTCAGGGGGGCAGAGACCCAGTACTTC
CASSVPFRGAETQYF
>TRBJ1-2|TRBV5-6|.|.
TGTGCCAGCAGCCATCCGGGCGGGACAAGTAACTATGGCTACACCTTC
CASSHPGGTSNYGYTF
>TRBJ2-5|TRBV25-1|.|.
TGTGCCAGCAGTCCTTTCGAGGGGGACGTAGAGACCCAGTACTTC
CASSPFEGDVETQYF
>TRBJ2-1|TRBV7-2|TRBD1|.
TGTGCCAGCAGAAGACAGGGATCGAGCTCCTACAATGAGCAGTTCTTC
CASRRQGSSSYNEQFF
>TRBJ2-5|TRBV11-3|.|.
TGTGCCAGCAGCGTTGGACACCAACAAGAGACCCAGTACTTC
CASSVGHQQETQYF
>TRBJ2-7|TRBV19|.|.
TGTGCCAGTAGTACACATTACGAGCAGTACTTC
CASSTHYEQYF
>TRBJ1-1|TRBV3-1/TRBV3-2|TRBD1|.
TGTGCCAGCAGTTTCGACAGGGGTTTGAACACTGAAGCTTTCTTT
CASSFDRGLNTEAFF